Listed here are 17 T cell receptor beta chains from one sample, sequenced in a study of blood T cell repertoires in COVID-19. The protocol was immunoSEQ multiplex PCR, while the TCRdb copy is restricted to in-frame clones and leaves out a portion. The sample yields 300,000 to 400,000 clones, 90% seen once. Sequencing used peripheral blood. Receptors originate from a woman aged 25-40 years with COVID-19, enrolled during active disease.

This chain uses TRBV19 with TRBJ1-2, with D maybe TRBD1 (5 bases). The V gene's germline CDR1 is LNHDA and CDR2 SQIVND (reference sequence). V lost 6 bases, J lost 4 bases, and 12 bases lay in between. The CDR3 has 13 residues. CDR3 sequence: CASRDRSGYGYTF. The DNA of the CDR3 is TGTGCCAGTAGAGACAGATCTGGCTATGGCTACACCTTC.

This rearrangement joins TRBV11-2 to TRBJ1-4; D uncertain. V lost 5 bases, J lost 0 bases, and 13 bases lay in between. CDR1 is SGHAT and CDR2 is FQNNGV in the germline V gene. CDR3 length: 16 amino acids. The CDR3 reads CASSPAGYSTNEKLFF. CDR3 nucleotide sequence: TGTGCCAGCAGCCCGGCGGGATATTCAACTAATGAAAAACTGTTTTTT.

Concerning this clone: Just one base apart from a much larger clone, this may be a read error. The gene calls are TRBV6-5 and TRBJ1-6; D not resolved. CDR1 MNHEY and CDR2 SVGAGI come from the germline V gene. The V end lost 2 bases, the J end lost 7 bases, and 3 bases lay between the germline ends. CDR3 length: 12 residues. CDR3 coding DNA: TGTGCCAGCAGTTACCCGAATTCACCCCTCCACTTT. Amino acids: CASSYPNSPLHF.

The chain uses TRBV5-6 and TRBJ1-5, with D perhaps TRBD1 (5 bases). The V and J ends lost 0 bases and 0 bases respectively, with 13 bases between them. CDR1 and CDR2 (germline): SGHDT, YYEEEE. The CDR3 covers 17 residues. The CDR3 loop is CASSLGGVGDSNQPQHF. The CDR3 DNA sequence: TGTGCCAGCAGCTTGGGTGGGGTAGGGGATAGCAATCAGCCCCAGCATTTT. Full variable domain (rest looked up from reference TRBV5-6 and TRBJ1-5): DAGVTQSPTHLIKTRGQQVTLRCSPKSGHDTVSWYQQALGQGPQFIFQYYEEEERQRGNFPDRFSGHQFPNYSSELNVNALLLGDSALYLCASSLGGVGDSNQPQHFGDGTRLSIL.

This chain uses TRBV30 with TRBJ2-7, with 8 bases lining up with TRBD1. Germline CDR1 is GTSNPN and CDR2 is SVGIG (reference sequence). Trimming at V came to 4 bases and at J to 2 bases, leaving 10 bases not matched to a gene. The CDR3 consists of 15 residues. In nucleotides, the CDR3 is TGTGCCTGGATCTCGGGGACAGGCCCTACCTACGAGCAGTACTTC. This sequence encodes CAWISGTGPTYEQYF.

The gene calls are TRBV28 and TRBJ2-6, with 9 bases that match TRBD1. V gave up 6 bases and J gave up 0 bases; unmatched junction bases: 9. The CDR3 spans 18 residues. From germline, CDR1 is MDHEN and CDR2 SYDVKM. The CDR3 DNA sequence: TGTGCCAGCAGCACAACAGGGGGCATGTTCTCTGGGGCCAACGTCCTGACTTTC. It translates to CASSTTGGMFSGANVLTF.

This chain uses TRBV5-4 with TRBJ2-1; 13 bases line up with TRBD2. In germline, CDR1 is SGHNT, CDR2 YYREEE (reference sequence). The junction had 1 base not matched to a gene; V was cut back by 4 bases and J by 0 bases. The CDR3 length is 16 residues. Here the CDR3 reads CASSRTSGSSYNEQFF. CDR3 nucleotide sequence: TGTGCCAGCAGCAGGACTAGCGGGAGCTCCTACAATGAGCAGTTCTTC.

This chain uses TRBV6-5 with TRBJ1-2; a weak D match, TRBD1 (5 bases). CDR3 length: 13 amino acids. Germline V CDR1 and CDR2: MNHEY, SVGAGI. Trimming shortened V by 6 bases and J by 1 base, and 9 bases separated the two germline ends. This CDR3 reads CASRQDSNYGYTF. For the CDR3, the DNA is TGTGCCAGCAGACAAGACAGTAACTATGGCTACACCTTC.

The chain is built from TRBV9 and TRBJ2-5; TRBD1 matches 8 bases. V lost 0 bases and J lost 4; bases outside the gene matches: 11. CDR3 length: 17 amino acids. Germline CDR1 reads SGDLS; CDR2 reads YYNGEE. The DNA for the CDR3 is TGTGCCAGCAGCGTAGGTCAGGACAGGGCCATTCGAGAGACCCAGTACTTC. This gives the protein CASSVGQDRAIRETQYF.

This chain uses TRBV5-1 with TRBJ2-7; 8 nucleotides agree with TRBD2. CDR3 size: 15 residues. The germline V gene has CDR1 SGHRS and CDR2 YFSETQ. V gave up 2 bases and J gave up 0 bases; unmatched junction bases: 4. The CDR3 loop reads CASSFMSGSSYEQYF. The CDR3 nucleotides are TGCGCCAGCAGCTTCATGAGCGGGAGCTCCTACGAGCAGTACTTC.

The chain links TRBV4-1 to TRBJ1-4; D is ambiguous. V lost 6 bases and J 5 bases, leaving 10 bases between the germline ends. The CDR3 loop spans 13 amino acids. Looked up from germline, CDR1 is MGHRA and CDR2 is YSYEKL. CDR3 bases: TGCGCCAGCAGGCTTGGCTCGAATGAAAAACTGTTTTTT. This sequence encodes CASRLGSNEKLFF.

The rearrangement joins TRBV5-1 to TRBJ2-1; tentative D call: TRBD1 (7 bases). The V end lost 4 bases, the J end lost 7 bases, and 12 bases lay between the germline ends. CDR1 is SGHRS, CDR2 YFSETQ, per germline. This CDR3 is 13 amino acids long. CDR3 nucleotides: TGCGCCAGCAGCGCGGGACAGAATAATGAGCAGTTCTTC. Translating gives CASSAGQNNEQFF.

The rearrangement links TRBV2 to TRBJ1-2; TRBD1 aligns across 7 bases. CDR1 and CDR2 (germline): SNHLY, FYNNEI. V trimming: 8 bases; J trimming: 0 bases; junction bases outside the gene matches: 6. The CDR3 consists of 14 residues. Here the CDR3 DNA reads TGTGCCAGCCGGGGGACAGCAACTAACTATGGCTACACCTTC. Protein product: CASRGTATNYGYTF.

The rearrangement joins TRBV29-1 to TRBJ1-1; 8 nucleotides align to TRBD1. Germline V CDR1 and CDR2: SQVTM, ANQGSEA. The trim removed 7 bases at V and 7 bases at J, leaving 5 bases unmatched. The CDR3 has 11 residues. The CDR3 sequence: CSAWTGNEAFF. DNA of the CDR3: TGCAGCGCCTGGACAGGGAATGAAGCTTTCTTT. The full variable domain, completed using reference TRBV29-1 and TRBJ1-1, is SAVISQKPSRDICQRGTSLTIQCQVDSQVTMMFWYRQQPGQSLTLIATANQGSEATYESGFVIDKFPISRPNLTFSTLTVSNMSPEDSSIYLCSAWTGNEAFFGQGTRLTVV.

The chain employs TRBV4-2 and TRBJ1-2, with a possible D match to TRBD1 (6 bases). Trimming cost V 3 bases and J 7 bases, with 24 bases left between them. The CDR3 consists of 17 residues. Germline loops: CDR1 LGHNA, CDR2 YNFKEQ. The CDR3 coding sequence is TGTGCCAGCAGCCAGAACCCAGGGGTTGTGTCCTCAGGTGGCTACACCTTC. Encoded protein: CASSQNPGVVSSGGYTF.

This rearrangement joins TRBV9 to TRBJ2-7, with TRBD1 matching over 9 bases. V was clipped by 1 base and J by 4 bases; unmatched bases: 9. The CDR3 is 16 residues long. Germline V gives CDR1 SGDLS, CDR2 YYNGEE. The CDR3: CASSVSPGTGMYEQYF. CDR3 coding DNA: TGTGCCAGCAGCGTAAGCCCCGGGACAGGGATGTACGAGCAGTACTTC.

In DNA, the CDR3 is TGCGCCAGCACCCGTGGGACTAGCGGGGGGGATGAGCAGTTCTTC. It codes for CASTRGTSGGDEQFF. The V and J genes are TRBV5-1 and TRBJ2-1; 16 bases align to TRBD2. V lost 6 bases, J lost 8 bases, and 5 bases stayed unmatched. The CDR3 is 15 residues long. CDR1 and CDR2 from the germline V gene are SGHRS and YFSETQ.